The rows below give T cell receptor beta chains drawn from one sample of a study of beta chain features in type 1 diabetes. Data came from immunoSEQ multiplex PCR; TCRdb stores just in-frame clones and leaves some out. The sample includes about 130,000 clones, around 9% of them seen just once. Sequencing used central memory CD4+ T cells from blood. The receptors stem from a man under 40 with type 1 diabetes. Both conserved end residues are part of each CDR3. Fields, in order: J gene, V gene, D gene, clone size, CDR3 protein, CDR3 DNA. D genes are given only for firm matches. Rows may omit the clone size; those that give it use once, few, many or a size class.

TRBJ1-2 | TRBV5-4 | . | . | CASKVEAGLGYGYTF | TGTGCCAGCAAAGTAGAGGCGGGCTTGGGGTATGGCTACACCTTC
TRBJ2-7 | TRBV4-3 | . | . | CASSQVNSFEQYF | TGCGCCAGCAGCCAAGTAAACAGCTTCGAGCAGTACTTC
TRBJ2-5 | TRBV6-1 | . | . | CASSAYQETQYF | TGTGCCAGCAGTGCCTACCAAGAGACCCAGTACTTC
TRBJ2-3 | TRBV6-6 | TRBD2 | few | CASRRLGGTTDTQYF | TGTGCCAGCAGGAGATTGGGGGGGACCACAGATACGCAGTATTTT
TRBJ2-7 | TRBV4-1 | TRBD2 | . | CASSQVGGGLEQYF | TGCGCCAGCAGCCAAGTTGGCGGGGGGCTCGAGCAGTACTTC
TRBJ2-7 | TRBV7-8 | . | . | CASSKDSSYEQYF | TGTGCCAGCAGCAAGGACAGCTCCTACGAGCAGTACTTC
TRBJ2-1 | TRBV7-3 | TRBD2 | few | CASSPRGGSDEQFF | TGTGCCAGCAGCCCACGGGGGGGCTCCGATGAGCAGTTCTTC
TRBJ2-5 | TRBV19 | TRBD2 | few | CASRAAPGTSSQETQYF | TGTGCCAGTAGAGCGGCTCCCGGGACTAGCTCCCAAGAGACCCAGTACTTC
TRBJ1-4 | TRBV25-1 | TRBD1 | few | CASGTVNNEKLFF | TGTGCCAGCGGGACAGTCAATAATGAAAAACTGTTTTTT
TRBJ2-3 | TRBV5-4 | . | few | CASSPGGLILTDTQYF | TGTGCCAGCAGCCCCGGCGGCCTCATTCTCACAGATACGCAGTATTTT
TRBJ2-5 | TRBV7-3 | TRBD1 | few | CASSFEGALGETQYF | TGTGCCAGCAGCTTTGAGGGGGCATTGGGGGAGACCCAGTACTTC
TRBJ2-4 | TRBV29-1 | TRBD1 | . | CSVPGTGPFSIQYF | TGCAGCGTTCCCGGGACAGGGCCTTTTTCCATTCAGTACTTC
TRBJ1-1 | TRBV5-1 | TRBD1 | few | CASSLTGATEAFF | TGCGCCAGCAGCCTCACAGGGGCAACTGAAGCTTTCTTT
TRBJ2-3 | TRBV29-1 | TRBD1 | few | CSVEGNRGPSTDTQYF | TGCAGCGTTGAGGGAAACAGGGGGCCTAGCACAGATACGCAGTATTTT
TRBJ2-7 | TRBV11-2 | . | . | CASSPTLVAQYF | TGTGCCAGCAGCCCCACGTTGGTAGCGCAGTACTTC
TRBJ1-4 | TRBV5-1 | . | . | CASSLIPGNEKLFF | TGCGCCAGCAGCTTGATTCCAGGGAATGAAAAACTGTTTTTT
TRBJ2-7 | TRBV20-1 | . | few | CSVARGYEQYF | TGCAGTGTAGCCCGTGGGTACGAGCAGTACTTC
TRBJ2-7 | TRBV11-1 | TRBD2 | many | CASQRRDASGAYEQYF | TGTGCCAGCCAACGAAGAGACGCTAGCGGCGCCTACGAGCAGTACTTC
TRBJ2-3 | TRBV5-4 | . | few | CASSSQVGVGTDTQYF | TGTGCCAGCAGCTCCCAAGTAGGGGTCGGTACAGATACGCAGTATTTT
TRBJ2-1 | TRBV6-1 | . | . | CASSVFDRREQFF | TGTGCCAGCAGTGTATTTGACAGGAGAGAGCAGTTCTTC
TRBJ2-3 | TRBV5-1 | . | . | CASSYGGGRGSTDTQYF | TGCGCCAGCAGCTATGGCGGGGGCCGGGGTAGCACAGATACGCAGTATTTT
TRBJ2-3 | TRBV5-4 | TRBD2 | . | CASSPGGAPDTQYF | TGTGCCAGCAGCCCGGGGGGGGCCCCAGATACGCAGTATTTT
TRBJ1-2 | TRBV28 | TRBD1 | . | CASSGTVKPYGYTF | TGTGCCAGCTCCGGGACAGTGAAACCCTATGGCTACACCTTC
TRBJ1-5 | TRBV2 | TRBD1 | few | CASSDGQGHSNQPQHF | TGTGCCAGCAGTGACGGACAGGGGCATAGCAATCAGCCCCAGCATTTT